Listed below are T cell receptor beta chains from one sample, sequenced in a study of OX40 agonist ivuxolimab in advanced cancers. The repertoire was sequenced with immunoSEQ multiplex PCR; TCRdb's copy has only in-frame clones and lacks some. The sample lists about 32,000 clones, about nine tenths occurring once. The sample was CD4+ or CD8+ T cells sorted from blood, taken in a trial of the OX40 agonist ivuxolimab. The receptor source for this set is an adult with an advanced solid tumor such as melanoma, head and neck, liver or kidney cancer. CDR3s include the opening cysteine and the closing phenylalanine or tryptophan. The D gene is left open where the match is weak. A row's size may be missing; if present it is once, few, many or a size class.

D gene,J gene,V gene,clone size,CDR3 protein,CDR3 DNA
-,TRBJ2-1,TRBV6-5,-,CASMRSGYNEQFF,TGTGCCAGCATGCGGAGCGGCTACAATGAGCAGTTCTTC
TRBD1,TRBJ1-2,TRBV5-5,-,CASSTTDRAPGYTF,TGTGCCAGCAGCACCACTGACAGGGCCCCTGGCTACACCTTC
-,TRBJ1-5,TRBV19,-,CASTGLRTGRYTSNQPQHF,TGTGCCAGTACGGGTCTTCGAACAGGCCGATATACAAGCAATCAGCCCCAGCATTTT
-,TRBJ2-3,TRBV7-9,-,CASSLGGADTQYF,TGTGCCAGCAGCTTGGGGGGCGCGGATACGCAGTATTTT
-,TRBJ2-2,TRBV2,few,CASSPWVGELFF,TGTGCCAGCAGCCCCTGGGTCGGGGAGCTGTTTTTT
TRBD1,TRBJ2-5,TRBV25-1,-,CASSGDRQETQYF,TGTGCCAGCAGTGGGGACAGACAAGAGACCCAGTACTTC
-,TRBJ2-1,TRBV27,-,CASSLSGEQFF,TGTGCCAGCAGTTTGTCAGGGGAGCAGTTCTTC
-,TRBJ2-7,TRBV4-1,-,CASSQDRGRYEQYF,TGCGCCAGCAGCCAAGATCGGGGGAGGTACGAGCAGTACTTC
TRBD2,TRBJ2-5,TRBV4-1,-,CASSQDRGGARFQETQYF,TGCGCCAGCAGCCAAGATAGGGGAGGGGCTCGTTTCCAAGAGACCCAGTACTTC
TRBD1,TRBJ2-7,TRBV7-6,-,CASSSGTGANEQYF,TGTGCCAGCAGCTCAGGGACAGGGGCCAACGAGCAGTACTTC
-,TRBJ2-5,TRBV7-9,-,CASSATEGRQETQYF,TGTGCCAGCAGCGCAACAGAAGGTCGCCAAGAGACCCAGTACTTC
-,TRBJ1-3,TRBV11-3,-,CASSLESGAAGNTIYF,TGTGCCAGCAGCTTAGAATCAGGGGCGGCTGGAAACACCATATATTTT
-,TRBJ2-3,TRBV19,-,CAIGEGTDTQYF,TGTGCCATAGGGGAGGGCACAGATACGCAGTATTTT
-,TRBJ1-2,TRBV5-1,-,CASSPGGAGPYGYTF,TGCGCCAGCAGCCCGGGTGGGGCAGGGCCCTATGGCTACACCTTC
-,TRBJ1-4,TRBV4-1,-,CASSQGVGQEKLFF,TGCGCCAGCAGCCAAGGGGTTGGACAGGAAAAACTGTTTTTT
-,TRBJ2-1,TRBV25-1,-,CASSEYWVARENEQFF,TGTGCCAGCAGTGAATATTGGGTGGCAAGGGAGAATGAGCAGTTCTTC
-,TRBJ1-1,TRBV27,-,CASSFGMGNTEAFF,TGTGCCAGCAGTTTTGGGATGGGGAACACTGAAGCTTTCTTT
-,TRBJ2-3,TRBV7-6,-,CASSLAESGDTQYF,TGTGCCAGCAGCTTAGCCGAAAGCGGCGATACGCAGTATTTT
-,TRBJ2-3,TRBV13,-,CASSPPGLSTDTQYF,TGTGCCAGCAGCCCCCCAGGGCTAAGCACAGATACGCAGTATTTT
-,TRBJ2-1,TRBV7-3,-,CASSFPPHNEQFF,TGTGCCAGCAGCTTCCCTCCCCACAATGAGCAGTTCTTC
-,TRBJ1-6,TRBV13,-,CASSLGVSYNSPLHF,TGTGCCAGCAGCTTGGGAGTCTCCTATAATTCACCCCTCCACTTT
-,TRBJ2-7,TRBV27,-,CASSLSQTGYYEQYF,TGTGCCAGCAGTTTATCGCAGACAGGATACTACGAGCAGTACTTC
TRBD2,TRBJ2-3,TRBV7-8,few,CASSLALAGGAARTDTQYF,TGTGCCAGCAGCTTAGCGCTGGCGGGGGGGGCCGCCCGGACAGATACGCAGTATTTT
TRBD1,TRBJ2-2,TRBV2,-,CASSDWAGGASGELFF,TGTGCCAGCAGTGACTGGGCAGGGGGCGCTTCCGGGGAGCTGTTTTTT
-,TRBJ2-7,TRBV7-8,-,CASSLRGINSEQYF,TGTGCCAGCAGCTTACGGGGCATCAACAGCGAGCAGTACTTC
-,TRBJ2-7,TRBV4-1,-,CASSQAASNEQYF,TGCGCCAGCAGCCAAGCGGCCTCGAACGAGCAGTACTTC
TRBD2,TRBJ2-7,TRBV5-6,-,CASSQEASSGTYEQYF,TGTGCCAGCAGCCAAGAAGCGTCTAGCGGGACCTACGAGCAGTACTTC
-,TRBJ1-2,TRBV11-2,-,CASSPESGGPYYGYTF,TGTGCCAGCAGCCCAGAGTCTGGAGGCCCTTACTATGGCTACACCTTC
-,TRBJ2-7,TRBV27,-,CASSLSSGPYEQYF,TGTGCCAGCAGTTTGTCGAGCGGCCCCTACGAGCAGTACTTC
TRBD1,TRBJ1-3,TRBV6-1,-,CASSEGQGHDFSGNTIYF,TGTGCCAGCAGTGAGGGACAGGGGCACGACTTCTCTGGAAACACCATATATTTT
TRBD1,TRBJ2-7,TRBV5-6,-,CASSPDRGKNEQYF,TGTGCCAGCAGCCCGGACAGGGGGAAAAACGAGCAGTACTTC
-,TRBJ2-7,TRBV5-6,-,CASSLSSGLGLYEQYF,TGTGCCAGCAGCTTGTCGTCGGGGCTAGGACTCTACGAGCAGTACTTC
TRBD2,TRBJ2-1,TRBV11-3,-,CASSLRGSSYNEQFF,TGTGCCAGCAGCTTGCGCGGGAGCTCCTACAATGAGCAGTTCTTC
TRBD1,TRBJ1-3,TRBV19,-,CASDPGQRNTIYF,TGTGCCAGTGACCCGGGACAGAGAAACACCATATATTTT
-,TRBJ2-1,TRBV7-3,-,CASSLHLNEQFF,TGTGCCAGCAGCCTCCACCTGAATGAGCAGTTCTTC
TRBD2,TRBJ2-7,TRBV10-2,-,CASSGELAGGMTYEQYF,TGCGCCAGCAGTGGAGAATTAGCGGGAGGGATGACCTACGAGCAGTACTTC
-,TRBJ2-1,TRBV10-2,-,CASSEQQGYNEQFF,TGCGCCAGCAGTGAGCAACAGGGTTACAATGAGCAGTTCTTC
-,TRBJ2-7,TRBV4-2,-,CASSQDGSSYEQYF,TGTGCCAGCAGCCAAGATGGATCCTCCTACGAGCAGTACTTC
TRBD1,TRBJ2-1,TRBV9,-,CASSALGQNNEQFF,TGTGCCAGCAGCGCTCTGGGACAGAACAATGAGCAGTTCTTC
-,TRBJ1-1,TRBV11-2,-,CASSLGVGGYTEAFF,TGTGCCAGCAGCTTAGGGGTGGGGGGTTACACTGAAGCTTTCTTT
-,TRBJ1-1,TRBV30,-,CAWSLTTNTEAFF,TGTGCCTGGAGTCTAACAACGAACACTGAAGCTTTCTTT
-,TRBJ2-5,TRBV5-6,-,CASRPLGAETQYF,TGTGCCAGCAGGCCACTAGGGGCGGAGACCCAGTACTTC
TRBD2,TRBJ2-5,TRBV11-2,-,CASSLRTSGGETQYF,TGTGCCAGCAGCTTACGGACTAGCGGGGGTGAGACCCAGTACTTC
-,TRBJ2-3,TRBV2,-,CARTRGARDTQYF,TGTGCCAGGACTCGGGGGGCGCGGGATACGCAGTATTTT
-,TRBJ2-2,TRBV15,-,CATSSQDRTTNTGELFF,TGTGCCACCAGCAGCCAGGACAGAACTACGAACACCGGGGAGCTGTTTTTT
TRBD2,TRBJ2-7,TRBV5-4,-,CASSFGLADSYEQYF,TGTGCCAGCAGCTTCGGACTAGCGGACTCCTACGAGCAGTACTTC
-,TRBJ2-7,TRBV5-1,-,CASSSGSWRGYEQYF,TGCGCCAGCAGCTCGGGGTCCTGGAGAGGCTACGAGCAGTACTTC
-,TRBJ1-4,TRBV6-1,-,CASRGTNEKLFF,TGTGCCAGCAGGGGAACTAATGAAAAACTGTTTTTT
-,TRBJ2-5,TRBV6-6,-,CASSFDGGGLETQYF,TGTGCCAGCAGTTTCGACGGAGGGGGCTTGGAGACCCAGTACTTC